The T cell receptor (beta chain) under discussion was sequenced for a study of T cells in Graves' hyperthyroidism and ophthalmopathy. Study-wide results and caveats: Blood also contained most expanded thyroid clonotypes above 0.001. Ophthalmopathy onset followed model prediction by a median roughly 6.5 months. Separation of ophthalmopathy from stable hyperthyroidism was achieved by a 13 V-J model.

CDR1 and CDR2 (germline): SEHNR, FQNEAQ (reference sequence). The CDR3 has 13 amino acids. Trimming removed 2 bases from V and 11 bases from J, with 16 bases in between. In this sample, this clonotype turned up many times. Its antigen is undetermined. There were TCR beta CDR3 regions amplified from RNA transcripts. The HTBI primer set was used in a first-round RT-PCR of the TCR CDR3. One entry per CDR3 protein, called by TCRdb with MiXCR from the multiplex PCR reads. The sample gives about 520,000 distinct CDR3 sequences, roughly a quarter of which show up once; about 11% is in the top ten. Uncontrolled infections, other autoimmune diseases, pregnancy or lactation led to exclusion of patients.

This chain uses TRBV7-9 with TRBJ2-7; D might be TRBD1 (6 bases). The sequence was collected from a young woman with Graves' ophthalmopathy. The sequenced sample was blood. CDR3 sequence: CASSLRGTDREYF. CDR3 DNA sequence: TGTGCCAGCAGCTTAAGGGGGACGGACAGAGAGTACTTC.